Shown below are 18 T cell receptor beta chains from a single sample sequenced in a study of T-cell reconstitution after alpha-beta-depleted transplantation in children. TCRbeta library construction was performed incorporating unique molecular identifiers. TCRdb itself ran the PCR reads through MiXCR, one entry per CDR3 protein. This sample has about 540,000 distinct CDR3 sequences, with about 18% found just once. The sequencing used PBMCs from the stem cell graft donor, collected from the stem cell graft. These receptors all stem from a human donor who donated a stem cell graft to a child with acute lymphoblastic leukemia.

This clonotype was picked up a small number of times. The V gene is TRBV6-5, the J gene TRBJ2-6; D gene ambiguous. The CDR3 has 14 amino acids. V was clipped by 2 bases and J by 0 bases, with 2 bases between them. Germline CDR1 is MNHEY and CDR2 is SVGAGI. Here the CDR3 reads CASSYNSGANVLTF. CDR3 coding DNA: TGTGCCAGCAGTTACAACTCTGGGGCCAACGTCCTGACTTTC.

V and J are TRBV27 and TRBJ2-5, with a weak D call TRBD2 (6 bases). This CDR3 region has 14 residues. V was cut by 2 bases and J by 5 bases, with 12 bases left in between. Per germline, CDR1 MNHEY and CDR2 SMNVEV (reference sequence). The DNA of the CDR3 is TGTGCCAGCAGTTTAACGACTAGAGGGGAGACCCAGTACTTC. Translated: CASSLTTRGETQYF.

The chain joins TRBV6-1 to TRBJ1-5; D is perhaps TRBD1 (5 bases). Trimming shortened V by 2 bases and J by 2 bases, and 16 bases separated the two germline ends. Germline V gene sequence: CDR1 MNHNS, CDR2 SASEGT. The CDR3 is made up of 17 amino acids. In nucleotides, the CDR3 is TGTGCCAGCAGTGAACAGTGGGGGGAATTGGGCAATCAGCCCCAGCATTTT. Its translation is CASSEQWGELGNQPQHF.

This clonotype came up a few times. CDR3 residues: CASSFTLAGDGYTF. The CDR3 DNA follows: TGCGCCAGCAGCTTCACGCTGGCCGGAGATGGCTACACCTTC. The gene calls are TRBV5-1 and TRBJ1-2; D unclear. V dropped 2 bases and J dropped 6 bases, with 14 bases sitting between them. Germline-derived CDR1 and CDR2 are SGHRS and YFSETQ. This CDR3 spans 14 amino acids.

The CDR3 reads CASSWGLAGASGELFF. The DNA of the CDR3 is TGTGCCAGCAGCTGGGGGCTAGCGGGAGCCAGCGGGGAGCTGTTTTTT. The chain couples TRBV7-9 to TRBJ2-2; the match to TRBD2 covers 10 bases. This CDR3 spans 16 amino acids. Germline V gene lookup returns CDR1 SEHNR and CDR2 FQNEAQ (reference sequence). Germline trimming cut 4 bases from V and 7 bases from J; bases unmatched to any gene: 9.

This clonotype came up a few times. The rearrangement links TRBV5-1 to TRBJ1-2, with D unclear. Deletions cut 0 bases from V and 4 bases from J, with 7 bases between. Germline CDR1 and CDR2: SGHRS and YFSETQ. This CDR3 contains 13 residues. The CDR3 nucleotides read TGCGCCAGCAGCTTGGCTCAGGTCTATGGCTACACCTTC. Its protein is CASSLAQVYGYTF. Combining the CDR3 with reference TRBV5-1 and TRBJ1-2 gives the whole variable domain KAGVTQTPRYLIKTRGQQVTLSCSPISGHRSVSWYQQTPGQGLQFLFEYFSETQRNKGNFPGRFSGRQFSNSRSEMNVSTLELGDSALYLCASSLAQVYGYTFGSGTRLTVV.

This clonotype appeared a few times. CDR3 loop: CASNPEKKVAYGINIQYF. The CDR3 DNA reads as TGTGCCAGCAATCCTGAGAAAAAGGTGGCTTACGGAATAAACATTCAGTACTTC. The chain combines TRBV6-1 with TRBJ2-4, with D unresolved. Trimming took 7 bases from V and 6 from J, leaving 28 bases between them. Germline CDR1 reads MNHNS; CDR2 reads SASEGT. This CDR3 spans 18 amino acids.

The V and J genes are TRBV6-5 and TRBJ2-3; 9 positions agree with TRBD1. Germline V gene lookup returns CDR1 MNHEY and CDR2 SVGAGI. V shed 0 bases, J shed 4 bases, and the junction held 5 bases outside the gene matches. The CDR3 sequence is 16 residues long. CDR3 coding DNA: TGTGCCAGCAGTTACTCGAAACAGGGGGCAGCAGATACGCAGTATTTT. Translation gives CASSYSKQGAADTQYF.

This clonotype turned up a few times. This chain uses TRBV29-1 with TRBJ2-1; 9 bases agree with TRBD1. Germline V gives CDR1 SQVTM, CDR2 ANQGSEA. The CDR3 length is 11 residues. J lost 12 bases, V lost 7 bases, and 7 bases had no gene match. CDR3 in DNA: TGCAGCGCCAACCCGGGACAGGGGCAGTTCTTC. As protein: CSANPGQGQFF.

The table lists this clonotype with many counts. The chain employs TRBV19 and TRBJ2-7, with a weak D call TRBD2 (5 bases). V dropped 1 base and J dropped 4 bases, with 14 bases sitting between them. There are 15 residues in the CDR3. Germline values: CDR1 LNHDA, CDR2 SQIVND (reference sequence). The DNA for the CDR3 is TGTGCCAGTAGTATAGTCCAGACCGGGGTTTACGAGCAGTACTTC. Protein sequence: CASSIVQTGVYEQYF.

V and J are TRBV5-1 and TRBJ2-5, with D perhaps matching TRBD1 (5 bases). Trimming shortened V by 0 bases and J by 4 bases, and 13 bases separated the two germline ends. Germline loops: CDR1 SGHRS, CDR2 YFSETQ. The CDR3 length is 15 residues. The CDR3 region is CASSLEGGRGETQYF. DNA of the CDR3: TGCGCCAGCAGCTTGGAGGGCGGAAGGGGAGAGACCCAGTACTTC.

The V gene is TRBV7-8, the J gene TRBJ1-5; 10 bases map to TRBD1. The J segment lost 1 base and the V segment lost 5 bases, leaving 14 bases of the junction unmatched. Germline CDR1 and CDR2: SGHVS and FQNEAQ. This CDR3 has 19 residues. The chain's CDR3 is CASSDIKARDRGSNQPQHF. CDR3 nucleotide sequence: TGTGCCAGCAGCGATATTAAGGCTCGGGACAGGGGAAGCAATCAGCCCCAGCATTTT.

This clonotype was counted between two and nine times. This sequence joins TRBV15 and TRBJ2-7; 8 nucleotides agree with TRBD1. The CDR3 has 14 amino acids. Germline V gene lookup returns CDR1 LNHNV and CDR2 YYDKDF (reference sequence). V trimming: 3 bases; J trimming: 3 bases; junction bases outside the gene matches: 4. CDR3: CATSSDRGLYEQYF. The CDR3 bases are TGTGCCACCAGCAGCGACAGGGGTCTCTACGAGCAGTACTTC. Full variable domain (rest looked up from reference TRBV15 and TRBJ2-7): DAMVIQNPRYQVTQFGKPVTLSCSQTLNHNVMYWYQQKSSQAPKLLFHYYDKDFNNEADTPDNFQSRRPNTSFCFLDIRSPGLGDTAMYLCATSSDRGLYEQYFGPGTRLTVT.

This clonotype was detected ten times or more. A read error may produce the germline difference seen at one junction end. The rearrangement joins TRBV11-2 to TRBJ2-3, with 9 bases that match TRBD2. Germline V gene sequence: CDR1 SGHAT, CDR2 FQNNGV. This CDR3 comprises 13 residues. CDR3 sequence reads: CASSPLGLAGPGF. The CDR3 DNA is TGTGCCAGCAGCCCGTTGGGTCTAGCGGGGCCGGGGTTT.

The chain couples TRBV27 to TRBJ1-1; possible D gene TRBD1, 5 bases. The CDR3 has 14 amino acids. V was pared by 3 bases and J by 2 bases, with 10 bases between. CDR1 is MNHEY, CDR2 SMNVEV, per germline (reference sequence). The chain's CDR3 is CASSLGDVNTEAFF. DNA for the CDR3: TGTGCCAGCAGTTTGGGGGACGTTAACACTGAAGCTTTCTTT.

This chain uses TRBV7-3 with TRBJ2-1, with D perhaps TRBD1 (5 bases). The germline V gene has CDR1 SGHTA and CDR2 FQGTGA. The CDR3 extends over 15 amino acids. Trimming removed 6 bases at V and 4 bases at J, with 16 bases between. CDR3 bases: TGTGCCAGCAGTTATGACTCAGGGAAGTACAATGAGCAGTTCTTC. This encodes CASSYDSGKYNEQFF. Supplemented by reference TRBV7-3 and TRBJ2-1, the full variable domain reads GAGVSQTPSNKVTEKGKYVELRCDPISGHTALYWYRQSLGQGPEFLIYFQGTGAADDSGLPNDRFFAVRPEGSVSTLKIQRTERGDSAVYLCASSYDSGKYNEQFFGPGTRLTVL.

The chain combines TRBV4-1 with TRBJ2-1; TRBD2 agrees at 8 bases. Germline CDR1 MGHRA, CDR2 YSYEKL. Trimming at V came to 0 bases and at J to 3 bases, leaving 7 bases not matched to a gene. The CDR3 extends over 17 amino acids. For the CDR3, the DNA is TGCGCCAGCAGCCAAGATGATCGAGCGGGGGTCTACAATGAGCAGTTCTTC. This encodes CASSQDDRAGVYNEQFF.

This clonotype has more than one count but fewer than ten. The V gene is TRBV2, the J gene TRBJ1-5, with no clear D. Germline-derived CDR1 and CDR2 are SNHLY and FYNNEI. The CDR3 consists of 11 residues. V was shortened by 6 bases and J by 9 bases, with 9 bases between the two germline ends. DNA for the CDR3: TGTGCCAGCAGGGTGGAGGGGCCCCAGCATTTT. Encoded protein: CASRVEGPQHF. The full variable domain, its missing parts supplied by reference TRBV2 and TRBJ1-5, is EPEVTQTPSHQVTQMGQEVILRCVPISNHLYFYWYRQILGQKVEFLVSFYNNEISEKSEIFDDQFSVERPDGSNFTLKIRSTKLEDSAMYFCASRVEGPQHFGDGTRLSIL.